The 13 T cell receptor beta chains listed next were all sequenced from one sample in a study of blood T cells in healthy people across ages. Through a sample-barcoded 5' primer and a J-beta primer mix, a second PCR was run for about 7 to 12 cycles. TCRdb ran MiXCR on the 5' RACE reads and lists one entry per CDR3 protein. The sample holds 1,800,000 or so distinct CDR3 sequences, around 40% seen once. Sequenced material: blood. The receptors originated from a human donor in good health.

As regards this clonotype: Relative to the germline gene, one junction end is altered; a read error may explain this. The V gene is TRBV4-2, the J gene TRBJ2-1, with 11 bases identical to TRBD2. The CDR3 runs to 19 residues. The germline gives CDR1 LGHNA, CDR2 YNFKEQ. The CDR3 DNA reads as TGTGCCAGCAGCCAAGATCTCACAGTAAGACTAGCGGGAAACAATGAGCGGTTCTTC. This encodes CASSQDLTVRLAGNNERFF.

This clonotype was found many times. The chain recombines TRBV6-5 with TRBJ1-2; D gene ambiguous. Germline values: CDR1 MNHEY, CDR2 SVGAGI. Trimming took off 2 bases at V and 8 bases at J, with 6 bases between the two ends. The CDR3 is made up of 11 amino acids. CDR3 DNA: TGTGCCAGCAGTTACGGTGGAGGCTACACCTTC. Translating gives CASSYGGGYTF.

This clonotype was counted a few times. This rearrangement joins TRBV7-6 to TRBJ1-6; 7 nucleotides match TRBD1. This CDR3 has 15 residues. V shed 5 bases and J 9 bases; nucleotides not matched to a gene: 10. CDR1 and CDR2 (germline): SGHVS, FNYEAQ. DNA for the CDR3: TGTGCCAGCAGCGGACGGGACAGTAGAAGTTCACCCCTCCACTTT. Amino acids: CASSGRDSRSSPLHF. Based on the CDR3 plus reference TRBV7-6 and TRBJ1-6, the full variable domain is GAGVSQSPRYKVTKRGQDVALRCDPISGHVSLYWYRQALGQGPEFLTYFNYEAQQDKSGLPNDRFSAERPEGSISTLTIQRTEQRDSAMYRCASSGRDSRSSPLHFGNGTRLTVT.

This chain uses TRBV6-4 with TRBJ1-2; tentatively, D is TRBD1 (5 bases). This CDR3 has 16 residues. Germline V gene sequence: CDR1 MRHNA, CDR2 SNTAGT. V gave up 2 bases and J gave up 1 base, with 14 bases separating them. Here the CDR3 DNA reads TGTGCCAGCAGTGACGTCTGGACACCCGATAACTATGGCTACACCTTC. Translation gives CASSDVWTPDNYGYTF.

V is TRBV20-1 and J is TRBJ2-1; D is unclear. This CDR3 contains 13 residues. Trimming left V 3 bases short and J 2 bases short, with 8 bases between. Per the germline V gene, CDR1 is DFQATT and CDR2 is SNEGSKA (reference sequence). The CDR3 region is CSASRTTYNEQFF. The CDR3 nucleotides read TGCAGTGCTAGCAGGACCACCTACAATGAGCAGTTCTTC.

The chain couples TRBV11-3 to TRBJ2-7; TRBD1 matches 7 bases. The CDR3 is 13 residues long. Germline CDR1 SGHNT, CDR2 YENEEA. J was trimmed by 5 bases and V by 8 bases; bases with no gene match: 9. The CDR3 nucleotides read TGTGCCAGCTCGACAGGGAGTTTCCACGAGCAGTACTTC. Translated: CASSTGSFHEQYF. Full variable domain (outside the CDR3, taken from reference TRBV11-3 and TRBJ2-7): EAGVVQSPRYKIIEKKQPVAFWCNPISGHNTLYWYLQNLGQGPELLIRYENEEAVDDSQLPKDRFSAERLKGVDSTLKIQPAELGDSAVYLCASSTGSFHEQYFGPGTRLTVT.

J is TRBJ2-3 and V is TRBV6-6; TRBD2 matches 11 bases. Germline V gene lookup returns CDR1 MNHNY and CDR2 SVGAGI (reference sequence). V gave up 5 bases and J gave up 2 bases; unmatched junction bases: 6. The CDR3 loop spans 16 amino acids. The CDR3 protein is CASSGSSGGPTDTQYF. CDR3 in DNA: TGTGCCAGCAGTGGGTCTAGCGGGGGGCCCACAGATACGCAGTATTTT.

The chain recombines TRBV6-1 with TRBJ2-7, with 8 positions matching TRBD1. The V segment lost 8 bases and the J segment 5 bases; nucleotides outside the gene matches: 11. The germline CDR1 and CDR2 sequences are MNHNS and SASEGT. This CDR3 comprises 14 residues. CDR3 sequence: CASWRPGGINEQYF. The CDR3 DNA reads as TGTGCCAGCTGGAGACCAGGGGGCATCAACGAGCAGTACTTC.

The genes are TRBV9 and TRBJ1-5; weak D call: TRBD1 (5 bases). Germline V lookup: CDR1 SGDLS, CDR2 YYNGEE. CDR3 length: 15 amino acids. The ends were cut back, 2 bases at V and 5 bases at J, with 14 bases in the middle. The CDR3 spells CASSVGLGLDQPQHF. The CDR3 bases are TGTGCCAGCAGCGTGGGGTTGGGACTAGATCAGCCCCAGCATTTT.

The J gene is TRBJ1-2, the V gene TRBV5-1, with 9 bases matching TRBD1. Germline V gene lookup returns CDR1 SGHRS and CDR2 YFSETQ. J lost 4 bases, V lost 6 bases, and 7 bases had no gene match. CDR3 size: 14 residues. The DNA of the CDR3 is TGCGCCAGCACCGTGACAGGGGGAAGCTATGGCTACACCTTC. This codes for CASTVTGGSYGYTF.

The chain combines TRBV6-2 or TRBV6-3 with TRBJ1-2; 8 nucleotides agree with TRBD1. V shed 6 bases, J shed 2 bases, and the junction held 8 bases outside the gene matches. The germline CDR1 and CDR2 sequences are MNHEY and SVGEGT. This CDR3 has 15 residues. The CDR3 DNA reads as TGTGCCAGCAGCCCTCAGGGGGCTGGAAACTATGGCTACACCTTC. Protein product: CASSPQGAGNYGYTF.

The chain uses TRBV20-1 and TRBJ1-5; 7 nucleotides agree with TRBD1. Trimming at V came to 5 bases and at J to 4 bases, leaving 5 bases not matched to a gene. This CDR3 is built from 13 residues. Germline values: CDR1 DFQATT, CDR2 SNEGSKA (reference sequence). For the CDR3, the DNA is TGCAGTGCTTCCCAGACAGGGAATCAGCCCCAGCATTTT. Translating it yields CSASQTGNQPQHF.

In this sample, this clonotype turned up a few times. The chain is built from TRBV2 and TRBJ2-4, with 11 bases that match TRBD2. The germline V gene has CDR1 SNHLY and CDR2 FYNNEI. V lost 7 bases to trimming and J lost 3 bases; unmatched junction nucleotides: 8. The CDR3 loop spans 16 amino acids. The CDR3 DNA reads as TGTGCCAGCATCGCCACTAGCGGGGGTGACAAAAACATTCAGTACTTC. Translated: CASIATSGGDKNIQYF.